This T cell receptor beta chain was sequenced during a study of T cell repertoires in cytomegalovirus infection. Study overall: Recently identified HLA-C-restricted and well-studied HLA-B-restricted CMV epitopes were used. General observations from the study: In two of eight donors, the top clonotype was HLA-C-restricted CMV-specific. Based on cumulative public TCR beta family frequency, carriers of CMV plus the relevant HLA were identified.

One entry per CDR3 protein results from TCRdb running MiXCR on the reads. The sample shows about 920,000 distinct CDR3 sequences, around 32% of them seen only once. This clonotype was counted at least ten times. The antigen is undetermined. Sequences were derived from cultured CD8+ T cells from PBMCs, sampled from culture after CMV antigen stimulation. This receptor was identified in a human donor in good health (CMV status not recorded). Some clones in this sample may be carry-over from other donors' samples.

The CDR3 coding sequence is TGTGCCAGCAGCCCGTTAGGCGACCCGGGAGCTGAAGCTTTCTTT. Protein: CASSPLGDPGAEAFF. V gene TRBV7-2 combines with J gene TRBJ1-1, with D uncertain. CDR3 length: 15 residues. The germline gives CDR1 SGHTA, CDR2 FQGNSA. Trimming removed 5 bases at V and 6 bases at J, with 19 bases between.